Each of the 8 T cell receptor beta chains below was sequenced from the same sample in a study of CD8 T cells in Susac syndrome (dated by TCRdb to between 2018 and 2020). The library was obtained by the immunoSEQ multiplex PCR assay. RNA was extracted using the RNeasy kit, and roughly 0.45 to 1 ug of the RNA was reverse transcribed with random hexamers. TCRdb took the public reads, trimmed them with fastp at Q25, ran MiXCR for clone calling and kept in-frame beta chains. Rows are unified per CDR3 protein, each entry keeping the most common DNA and genes. The sample table records around 180,000 distinct CDR3 sequences; about 95% of these occur just once. The biggest ten clones account for about 0.15% of the sample. Sequencing used CD8+ T cells from PBMCs. The receptor set was obtained from a human donor with multiple sclerosis.

This sequence joins TRBV9 and TRBJ2-7; 9 positions agree with TRBD2. Germline V lookup: CDR1 SGDLS, CDR2 YYNGEE. Trimming cost V 1 base and J 6 bases; bases outside gene matches: 11. There are 16 residues in the CDR3. This CDR3 reads CASSVFSGSSPLEQYF. The CDR3 DNA follows: TGTGCCAGCAGCGTATTTAGCGGGAGTTCCCCACTCGAGCAGTACTTC.

This chain links TRBV25-1 with TRBJ2-5; no reliable D call. Per germline, CDR1 MGHDK and CDR2 SYGVNS. Trimming left V 1 base short and J 1 base short, with 10 bases between. The CDR3 is made up of 15 amino acids. The CDR3 is CASSESNYPQETQYF. The CDR3 DNA reads as TGTGCCAGCAGTGAATCTAACTACCCCCAAGAGACCCAGTACTTC.

The V and J genes are TRBV9 and TRBJ2-2; D tentatively reads TRBD1 or TRBD2 (6 bases each). Germline-derived CDR1 and CDR2 are SGDLS and YYNGEE. This CDR3 comprises 15 residues. Trimming removed 1 base at V and 4 bases at J, with 11 bases between. Here the CDR3 reads CASSVRGRSTGELFF. CDR3 nucleotide sequence: TGTGCCAGCAGCGTACGGGGGCGCAGCACCGGGGAGCTGTTTTTT. Full variable domain (outside the CDR3, taken from reference TRBV9 and TRBJ2-2): DSGVTQTPKHLITATGQRVTLRCSPRSGDLSVYWYQQSLDQGLQFLIQYYNGEERAKGNILERFSAQQFPDLHSELNLSSLELGDSALYFCASSVRGRSTGELFFGEGSRLTVL.

The J gene is TRBJ1-2, the V gene TRBV11-2; D gene uncertain. V dropped 5 bases and J dropped 6 bases, with 13 bases sitting between them. The CDR3 sequence is 13 residues long. In germline, CDR1 is SGHAT, CDR2 FQNNGV. CDR3 nucleotides: TGTGCCAGCAGCCACCGTGGCCGGGATGGCTACACCTTC. Translated: CASSHRGRDGYTF.

The rearrangement joins TRBV5-1 to TRBJ2-1; D might be TRBD2 (5 bases). The CDR3 loop spans 16 amino acids. V lost 0 bases to trimming and J lost 7 bases, with 17 bases between them. The germline V gene has CDR1 SGHRS and CDR2 YFSETQ. The CDR3 DNA follows: TGCGCCAGCAGCTTGGTGATCGGGGTTACTTGGAATGAGCAGTTCTTC. This encodes CASSLVIGVTWNEQFF.

The chain joins TRBV3-1 to TRBJ2-7; TRBD1 agrees at 8 bases. CDR1 LGHDT and CDR2 YNNKEL come from the germline V gene (reference sequence). J was trimmed by 3 bases and V by 0 bases; bases with no gene match: 4. The CDR3 is made up of 15 amino acids. CDR3 in DNA: TGTGCCAGCAGCCAAGATCCAGGGGGCATCTACGAGCAGTACTTC. Protein: CASSQDPGGIYEQYF.

V usage is TRBV4-2 and J usage is TRBJ2-7; TRBD1 aligns across 8 bases. This CDR3 has 14 amino acids. In germline, CDR1 is LGHNA, CDR2 YNFKEQ. V shed 3 bases, J shed 2 bases, and the junction held 3 bases outside the gene matches. The CDR3 DNA reads TGTGCCAGCAGCCATCGGACAGGGCCCTACGAGCAGTACTTC. Amino acids: CASSHRTGPYEQYF.

This clonotype is a singleton in its sample. The chain employs TRBV24-1 and TRBJ2-1; D uncertain. V was clipped by 5 bases and J by 8 bases, with 6 bases between them. Germline V lookup: CDR1 KGHDR, CDR2 SFDVKD. This CDR3 has 11 residues. The CDR3 region has the DNA TGTGCCACCAGTGGAGGCTATGAGCAGTTCTTC. Its translation is CATSGGYEQFF.